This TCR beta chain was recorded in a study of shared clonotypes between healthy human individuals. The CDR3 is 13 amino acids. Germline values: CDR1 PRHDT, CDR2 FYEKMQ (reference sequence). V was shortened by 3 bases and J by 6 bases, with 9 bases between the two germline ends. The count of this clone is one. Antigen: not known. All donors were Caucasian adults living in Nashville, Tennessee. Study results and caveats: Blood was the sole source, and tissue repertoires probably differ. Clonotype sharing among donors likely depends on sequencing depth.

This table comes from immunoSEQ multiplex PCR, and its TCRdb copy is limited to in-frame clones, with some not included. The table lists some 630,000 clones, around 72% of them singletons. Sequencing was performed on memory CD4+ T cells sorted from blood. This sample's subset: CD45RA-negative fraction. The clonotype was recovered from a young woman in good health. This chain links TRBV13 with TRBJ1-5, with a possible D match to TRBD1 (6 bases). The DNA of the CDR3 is TGTGCCAGCAGCTTCAGGGGTACTCAGCCCCAGCATTTT. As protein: CASSFRGTQPQHF.